The text below deals with one T cell receptor beta chain. This specimen belongs to a study of shared clonotypes between healthy human individuals. Donors included only healthy HIV-negative adults lacking recent acute infections or vaccinations. Here immunoSEQ multiplex PCR was the method, and the copy in TCRdb shows in-frame clones only, minus some. Of about 2 million clones detected, around 95% appear once; the ten largest clones hold 0.1% to 0.15%. The CDR3 runs to 13 residues. Germline CDR1 is MGHDK and CDR2 is SYGVNS. V was cut by 3 bases and J by 1 base, with 5 bases left in between. The TCR was taken from a man in his late teens or twenties in good health. The chain uses TRBV25-1 and TRBJ2-3; D is undetermined. Sequenced sample: naive CD4+ T cells sorted from blood. This sample's subset: CD45RA+ positively selected. CDR3 in amino acids: CASSDAGTDTQYF. The CDR3 coding sequence is TGTGCCAGCAGTGATGCCGGCACAGATACGCAGTATTTT.